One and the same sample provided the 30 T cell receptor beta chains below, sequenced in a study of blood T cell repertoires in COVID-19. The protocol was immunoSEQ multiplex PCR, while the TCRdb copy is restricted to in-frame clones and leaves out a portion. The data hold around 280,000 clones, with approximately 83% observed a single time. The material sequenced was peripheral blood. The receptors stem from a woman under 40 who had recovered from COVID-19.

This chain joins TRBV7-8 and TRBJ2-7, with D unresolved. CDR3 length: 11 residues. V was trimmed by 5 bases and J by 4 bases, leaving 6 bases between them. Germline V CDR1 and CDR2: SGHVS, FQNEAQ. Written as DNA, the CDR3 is TGTGCCAGCAGCCACAGTTACGAGCAGTACTTC. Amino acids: CASSHSYEQYF.

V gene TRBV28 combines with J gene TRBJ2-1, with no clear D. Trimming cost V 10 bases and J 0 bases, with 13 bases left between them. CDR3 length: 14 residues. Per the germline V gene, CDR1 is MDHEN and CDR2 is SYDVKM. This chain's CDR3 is CATMPDFSYNEQFF. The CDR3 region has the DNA TGTGCCACCATGCCCGACTTCTCCTACAATGAGCAGTTCTTC.

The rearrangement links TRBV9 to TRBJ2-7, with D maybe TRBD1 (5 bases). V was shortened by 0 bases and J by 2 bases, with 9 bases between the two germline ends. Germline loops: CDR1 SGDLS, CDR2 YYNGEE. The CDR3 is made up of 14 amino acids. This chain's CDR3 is CASSVEARAYEQYF. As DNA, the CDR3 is TGTGCCAGCAGCGTAGAGGCCAGGGCCTACGAGCAGTACTTC.

CDR3 in DNA: TGTGCCAGCAGCTTGCTAGGAAGCGAGCAGTACTTC. Amino acids: CASSLLGSEQYF. V usage is TRBV12-3 or TRBV12-4 and J usage is TRBJ2-7; D not certain. The V end was cut by 6 bases, the J end by 6 bases, with 12 bases between. The CDR3 is made up of 12 amino acids.

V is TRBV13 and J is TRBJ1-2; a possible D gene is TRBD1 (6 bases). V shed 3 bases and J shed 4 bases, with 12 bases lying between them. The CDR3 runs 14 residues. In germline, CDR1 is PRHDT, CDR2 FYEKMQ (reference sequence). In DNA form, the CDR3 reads TGTGCCAGCAGCTTCAGGGGTGGGGGCTATGGCTACACCTTC. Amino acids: CASSFRGGGYGYTF.

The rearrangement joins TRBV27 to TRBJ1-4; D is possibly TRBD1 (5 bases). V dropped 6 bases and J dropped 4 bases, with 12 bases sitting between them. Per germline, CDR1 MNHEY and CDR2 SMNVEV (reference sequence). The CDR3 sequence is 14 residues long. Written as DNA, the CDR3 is TGTGCCAGCAGAGGTCTCGGGGGTAATGAAAAACTGTTTTTT. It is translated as CASRGLGGNEKLFF. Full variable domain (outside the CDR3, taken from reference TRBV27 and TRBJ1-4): EAQVTQNPRYLITVTGKKLTVTCSQNMNHEYMSWYRQDPGLGLRQIYYSMNVEVTDKGDVPEGYKVSRKEKRNFPLILESPSPNQTSLYFCASRGLGGNEKLFFGSGTQLSVL.

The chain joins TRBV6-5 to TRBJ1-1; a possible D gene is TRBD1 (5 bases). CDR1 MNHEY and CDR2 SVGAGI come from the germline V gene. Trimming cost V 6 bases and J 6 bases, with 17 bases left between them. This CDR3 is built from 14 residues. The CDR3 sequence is CASSSTALGAEAFF. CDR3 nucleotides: TGTGCCAGCAGCTCGACAGCTCTTGGGGCTGAAGCTTTCTTT.

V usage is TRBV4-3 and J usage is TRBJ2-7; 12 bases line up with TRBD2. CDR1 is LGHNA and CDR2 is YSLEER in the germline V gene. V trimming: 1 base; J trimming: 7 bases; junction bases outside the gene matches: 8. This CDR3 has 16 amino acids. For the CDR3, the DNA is TGCGCCAGCAGCCAAGCGCTAGCGGGAGGGCCGCTGGAGCAGTACTTC. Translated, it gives CASSQALAGGPLEQYF.

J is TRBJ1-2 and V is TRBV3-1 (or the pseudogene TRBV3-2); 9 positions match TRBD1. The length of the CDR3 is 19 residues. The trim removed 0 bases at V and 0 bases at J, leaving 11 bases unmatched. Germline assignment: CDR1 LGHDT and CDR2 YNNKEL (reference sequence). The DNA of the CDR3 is TGTGCCAGCAGCCAAGATCCATCGGGACAGGGATTATCTAACTATGGCTACACCTTC. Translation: CASSQDPSGQGLSNYGYTF.

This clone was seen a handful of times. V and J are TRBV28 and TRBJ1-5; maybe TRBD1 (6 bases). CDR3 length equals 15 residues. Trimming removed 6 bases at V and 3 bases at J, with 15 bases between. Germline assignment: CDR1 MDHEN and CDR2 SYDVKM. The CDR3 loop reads CASRPSDRPNQPQHF. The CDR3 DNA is TGTGCCAGCAGGCCGAGCGACAGGCCCAATCAGCCCCAGCATTTT.

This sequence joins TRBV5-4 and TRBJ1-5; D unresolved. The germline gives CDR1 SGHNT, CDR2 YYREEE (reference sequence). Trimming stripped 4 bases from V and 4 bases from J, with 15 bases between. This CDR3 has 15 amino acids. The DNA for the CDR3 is TGTGCCAGCAGCACCGGAGGGTTGCGGAATCAGCCCCAGCATTTT. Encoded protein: CASSTGGLRNQPQHF.

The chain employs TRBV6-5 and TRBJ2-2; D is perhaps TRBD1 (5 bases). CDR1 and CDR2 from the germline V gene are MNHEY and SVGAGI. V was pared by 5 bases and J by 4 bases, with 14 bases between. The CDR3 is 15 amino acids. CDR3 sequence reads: CASSQQTGATGELFF. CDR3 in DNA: TGTGCCAGCAGTCAACAAACAGGAGCCACCGGGGAGCTGTTTTTT.

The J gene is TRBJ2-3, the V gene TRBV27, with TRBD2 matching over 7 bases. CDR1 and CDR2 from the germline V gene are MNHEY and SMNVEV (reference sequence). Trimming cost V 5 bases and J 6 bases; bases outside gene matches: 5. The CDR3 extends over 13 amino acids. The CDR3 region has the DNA TGTGCCAGCAGTCGACGGGGGGTGGATACGCAGTATTTT. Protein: CASSRRGVDTQYF.

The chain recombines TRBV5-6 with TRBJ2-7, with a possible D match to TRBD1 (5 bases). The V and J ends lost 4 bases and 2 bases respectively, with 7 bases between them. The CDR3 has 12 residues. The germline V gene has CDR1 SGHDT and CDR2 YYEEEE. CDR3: CASSKGPYEQYF. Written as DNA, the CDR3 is TGTGCCAGCAGCAAGGGGCCCTACGAGCAGTACTTC.

As DNA, the CDR3 is TGTGCCATCAGTGGTTCGACAAGGAACACTGAAGCTTTCTTT. Translation: CAISGSTRNTEAFF. This chain joins TRBV10-3 and TRBJ1-1; unclear D gene. V was cut by 4 bases and J by 1 base, with 10 bases left in between. There are 14 residues in the CDR3. Germline CDR1 and CDR2: ENHRY and SYGVKD.

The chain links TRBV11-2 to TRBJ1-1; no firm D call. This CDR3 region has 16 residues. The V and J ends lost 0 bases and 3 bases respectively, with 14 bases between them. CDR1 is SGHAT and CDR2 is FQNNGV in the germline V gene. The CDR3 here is CASSLDRWAGDTEAFF. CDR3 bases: TGTGCCAGCAGCTTAGATCGGTGGGCCGGGGACACTGAAGCTTTCTTT.

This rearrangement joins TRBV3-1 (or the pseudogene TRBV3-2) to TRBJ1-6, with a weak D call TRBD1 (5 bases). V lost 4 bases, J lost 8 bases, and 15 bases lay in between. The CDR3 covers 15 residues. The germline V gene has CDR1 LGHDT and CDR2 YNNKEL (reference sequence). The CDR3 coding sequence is TGTGCCAGCAGCCCTACCAGGCAGGGTGATTCACCCCTCCACTTT. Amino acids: CASSPTRQGDSPLHF.

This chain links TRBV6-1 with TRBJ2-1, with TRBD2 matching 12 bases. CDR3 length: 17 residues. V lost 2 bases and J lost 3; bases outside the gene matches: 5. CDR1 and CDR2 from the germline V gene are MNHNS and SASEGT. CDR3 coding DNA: TGTGCCAGCAGTGAAATTCTAGCGGGAGGGTACTACAATGAGCAGTTCTTC. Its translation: CASSEILAGGYYNEQFF.

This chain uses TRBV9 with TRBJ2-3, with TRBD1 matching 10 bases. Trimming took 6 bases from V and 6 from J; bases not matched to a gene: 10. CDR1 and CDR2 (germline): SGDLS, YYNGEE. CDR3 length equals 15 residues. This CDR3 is CASTLSTGGVDTQYF. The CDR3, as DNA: TGTGCCAGCACCCTATCGACAGGGGGCGTTGATACGCAGTATTTT.

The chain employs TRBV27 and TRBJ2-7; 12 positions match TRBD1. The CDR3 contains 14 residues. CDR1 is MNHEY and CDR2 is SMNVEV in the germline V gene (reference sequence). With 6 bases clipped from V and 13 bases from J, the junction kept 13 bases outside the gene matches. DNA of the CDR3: TGTGCCAGCAGAGGGACAGGGGGCGCGAAGGGCTATTACTTC. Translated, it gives CASRGTGGAKGYYF.

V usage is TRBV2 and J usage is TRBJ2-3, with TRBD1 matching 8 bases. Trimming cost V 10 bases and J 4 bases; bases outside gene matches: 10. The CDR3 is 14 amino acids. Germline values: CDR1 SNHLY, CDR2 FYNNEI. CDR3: CATAQGVGADTQYF. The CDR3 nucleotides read TGTGCCACTGCACAGGGGGTAGGAGCAGATACGCAGTATTTT.

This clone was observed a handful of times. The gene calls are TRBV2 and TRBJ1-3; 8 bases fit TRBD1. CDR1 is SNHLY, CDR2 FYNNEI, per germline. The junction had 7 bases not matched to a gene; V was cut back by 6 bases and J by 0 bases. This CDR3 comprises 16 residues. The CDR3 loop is CASSFGQGVSGNTIYF. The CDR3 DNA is TGTGCCAGCAGCTTCGGACAGGGCGTCTCTGGAAACACCATATATTTT.

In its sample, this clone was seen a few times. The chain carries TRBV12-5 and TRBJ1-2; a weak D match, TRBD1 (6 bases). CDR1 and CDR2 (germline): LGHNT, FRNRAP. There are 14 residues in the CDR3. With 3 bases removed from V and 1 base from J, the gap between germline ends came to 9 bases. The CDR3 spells CASGFLDSNYGYTF. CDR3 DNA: TGTGCTAGTGGTTTCCTGGACAGTAACTATGGCTACACCTTC.

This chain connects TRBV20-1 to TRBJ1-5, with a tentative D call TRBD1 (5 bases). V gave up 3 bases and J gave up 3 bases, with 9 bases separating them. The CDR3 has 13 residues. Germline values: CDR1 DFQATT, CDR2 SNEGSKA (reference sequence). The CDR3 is CSASRGVNQPQHF. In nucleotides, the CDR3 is TGCAGTGCTAGTCGGGGGGTCAATCAGCCCCAGCATTTT.

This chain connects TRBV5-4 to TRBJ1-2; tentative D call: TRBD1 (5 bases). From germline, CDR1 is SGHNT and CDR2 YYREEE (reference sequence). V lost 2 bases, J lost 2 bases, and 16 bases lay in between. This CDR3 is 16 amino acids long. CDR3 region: CASSFKRQTANYGYTF. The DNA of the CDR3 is TGTGCCAGCAGCTTCAAAAGACAGACAGCAAACTATGGCTACACCTTC.

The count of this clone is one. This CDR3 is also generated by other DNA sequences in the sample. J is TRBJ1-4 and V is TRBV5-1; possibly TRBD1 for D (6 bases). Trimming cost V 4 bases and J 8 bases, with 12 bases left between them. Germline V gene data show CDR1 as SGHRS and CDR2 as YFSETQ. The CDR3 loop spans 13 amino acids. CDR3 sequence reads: CASSLTGNEKLFF. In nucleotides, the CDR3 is TGCGCCAGCAGCCTCACAGGGAACGAAAAACTGTTTTTT.

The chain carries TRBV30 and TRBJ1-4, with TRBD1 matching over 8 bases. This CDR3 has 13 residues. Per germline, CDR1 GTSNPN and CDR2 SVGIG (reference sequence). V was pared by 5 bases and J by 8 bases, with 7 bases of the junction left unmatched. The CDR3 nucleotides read TGTGCCTGGTCGACAGGGGATGGAGAAAAACTGTTTTTT. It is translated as CAWSTGDGEKLFF.

The CDR3 coding sequence is TGTGCCAGCTCACCCACGGGACAGGAGGGCCCTGAAGCTTTCTTT. It translates to CASSPTGQEGPEAFF. The chain employs TRBV18 and TRBJ1-1, with 8 bases matching TRBD1. The CDR3 loop spans 15 amino acids. In germline, CDR1 is KGHSH, CDR2 LQKENI. The trim removed 3 bases at V and 6 bases at J, leaving 9 bases unmatched.

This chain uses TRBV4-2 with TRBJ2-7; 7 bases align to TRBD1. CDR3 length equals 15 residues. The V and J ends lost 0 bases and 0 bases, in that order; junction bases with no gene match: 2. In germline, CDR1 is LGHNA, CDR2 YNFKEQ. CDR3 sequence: CASSQEGTDSYEQYF. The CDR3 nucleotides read TGTGCCAGCAGCCAAGAGGGGACAGACTCCTACGAGCAGTACTTC.

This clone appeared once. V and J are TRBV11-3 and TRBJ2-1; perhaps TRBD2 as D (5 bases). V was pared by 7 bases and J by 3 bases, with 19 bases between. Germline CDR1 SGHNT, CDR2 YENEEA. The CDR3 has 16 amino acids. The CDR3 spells CASNNPGSPNYNEQFF. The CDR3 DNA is TGTGCCAGCAACAACCCGGGGAGCCCCAACTACAATGAGCAGTTCTTC.